This T cell receptor (beta chain) appears in the sequencing data of a study of Tregs in tolerant kidney transplant recipients. Study-wide background: Related graft donors supplied nonmyeloablative bone marrow transplants, and mixed chimerism was transient. The study's findings and limits: Donor-specific Treg expansion exceeded global Treg expansion in tolerant patients, suggesting antigen drive.

To note about this clone: Antigen specificity is unknown.

Unstimulated Tregs (CD4+CD25+CD127-) and CD4+CD25- non-Tregs were sorted from PBMCs. Some clones are missing from TCRdb's copy, which holds only in-frame ones; the method was immunoSEQ multiplex PCR. The table shows 50,000 to 85,000 clones, with roughly 92% occurring only once. Germline CDR1 LNHDA, CDR2 SQIVND (reference sequence). The CDR3 has 12 residues. Trimming cost V 9 bases and J 8 bases, with 15 bases left between them. The chain couples TRBV19 to TRBJ2-3; D might be TRBD2 (6 bases). The receptor was derived from a human donor who received a combined kidney and bone marrow transplant. The source was CD8+ T cells from blood, collected before the transplant. Here the CDR3 reads CASDEDGGTQYF. The CDR3 DNA reads TGTGCCAGCGACGAGGACGGGGGTACGCAGTATTTT.